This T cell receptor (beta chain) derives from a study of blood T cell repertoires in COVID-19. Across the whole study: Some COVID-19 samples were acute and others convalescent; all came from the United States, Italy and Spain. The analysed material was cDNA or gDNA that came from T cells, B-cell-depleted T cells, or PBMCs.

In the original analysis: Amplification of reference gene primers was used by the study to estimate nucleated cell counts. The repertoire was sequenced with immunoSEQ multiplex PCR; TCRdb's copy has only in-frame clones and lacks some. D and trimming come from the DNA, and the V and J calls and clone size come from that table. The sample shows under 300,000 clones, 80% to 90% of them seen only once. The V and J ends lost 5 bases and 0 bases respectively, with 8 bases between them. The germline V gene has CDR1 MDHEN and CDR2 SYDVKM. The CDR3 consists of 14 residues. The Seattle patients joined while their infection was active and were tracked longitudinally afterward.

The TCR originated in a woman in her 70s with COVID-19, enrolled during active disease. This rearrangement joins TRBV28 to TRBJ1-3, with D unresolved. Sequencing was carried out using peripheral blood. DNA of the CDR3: TGTGCCAGCAGTCACGGTGGCTCTGGAAACACCATATATTTT. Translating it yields CASSHGGSGNTIYF.